Sequencing of this TCR beta chain was carried out in a study of long-term antiretroviral therapy in people with HIV. Notes on this clone: Its specificity is unknown.

They ran version v3.0 of the immunoSEQ assay at survey level. Method: immunoSEQ multiplex PCR; TCRdb's copy keeps in-frame clones and lacks some. This sample has roughly 20,000 clones; less than 95% occur once, and the top ten carry roughly a tenth. The CDR3 totals 13 residues. Germline CDR1 SSHAT, CDR2 FNYEAQ (reference sequence). The junction had 5 bases not matched to a gene; V was cut back by 5 bases and J by 5 bases. Broader study findings: Pre-ART expanded TRB clones stayed dominant throughout, though often decreasing after ART. Repertoires looked antigen-experienced, with only a slight naive shift after ART. Blood was collected between the mid-2000s and the late 2010s, possibly under older ART regimens.

The chain combines TRBV7-7 with TRBJ2-5, with 7 bases lining up with TRBD1. This specimen was unsorted PBMCs, taken approximately 4.5 years before starting antiretroviral therapy. The receptor's source is a woman aged 30 to 39 with HIV. The CDR3 spells CASSPEQGETQYF. DNA for the CDR3: TGTGCCAGCAGCCCGGAACAGGGGGAGACCCAGTACTTC.